These T cell receptor beta chains were read from a single sample in a study of shared clonotypes between healthy human individuals. Libraries were prepared by immunoSEQ multiplex PCR; TCRdb keeps only in-frame clonotypes and omits some of them. The repertoire holds roughly 2.4 million clones, with roughly 95% as singletons. The sequenced material came from naive CD4+ T cells sorted from blood. These receptors were obtained from a man younger than 30 in good health. The CDR3 runs from the conserved cysteine through the conserved F or W. Fields, in order: V gene, D gene, J gene, clone size, CDR3 DNA, CDR3 protein. A D gene is named only where the DNA matches it firmly. The size field is filled for only some rows; it gives once, few, many or a size class.

TRBV6-5	-	TRBJ1-2	-	TGTGCCAGCAGATTGGGGGGGCCCATTAACTATGGCTACACCTTC	CASRLGGPINYGYTF
TRBV18	-	TRBJ1-2	-	TGTGCCAGCTCCAAGTCGGGGCTCGAAGGCTACACCTTC	CASSKSGLEGYTF
TRBV11-2	-	TRBJ2-3	-	TGTGCCAGCAGCCTCCTCAATGCAGGGGCCGGCACAGATACGCAGTATTTT	CASSLLNAGAGTDTQYF
TRBV6-5	-	TRBJ1-5	-	TGTGCCAGCAGCCTTAGTTGGGGGAGCAATCAGCCCCAGCATTTT	CASSLSWGSNQPQHF
TRBV30	-	TRBJ1-1	-	TGTGCCTGGTCTCAGGAAACTGAAGCTTTCTTT	CAWSQETEAFF
TRBV5-6	-	TRBJ2-5	-	TGTGCCAGCAGCCGCGCCGGGACCCTACAAGAGACCCAGTACTTC	CASSRAGTLQETQYF
TRBV27	-	TRBJ1-6	-	TGTGCCAGCAGTTTAATCGCCAGGGGACTCAATTCACCCCTCCACTTT	CASSLIARGLNSPLHF
TRBV5-6	-	TRBJ2-2	-	TGTGCCAGCAGCTTGGCCTCCTACACCGGGGAGCTGTTTTTT	CASSLASYTGELFF
TRBV30	-	TRBJ2-1	-	TGTGCCTGGAGTGTACGCCTCCACAATGAGCAGTTCTTC	CAWSVRLHNEQFF
TRBV7-3	-	TRBJ1-1	-	TGTGCCAGCAGCTTTTCTAGCAGCACTGAAGCTTTCTTT	CASSFSSSTEAFF
TRBV5-1	-	TRBJ1-1	-	TGCGCCAGCAGGGGTCAGGCGGGCACTGAAGCTTTCTTT	CASRGQAGTEAFF
TRBV11-2	-	TRBJ2-7	-	TGTGCCAGCAGCCTGGGAACCGCATACGAGCAGTACTTC	CASSLGTAYEQYF
TRBV5-1	-	TRBJ2-5	-	TGCGCCAGCAGCACTATAACAGTTGCAGAGACCCAGTACTTC	CASSTITVAETQYF
TRBV5-1	-	TRBJ1-4	-	TGCGCCAGCAGCTCTAGGGTGGAGGCTAATGAAAAACTGTTTTTT	CASSSRVEANEKLFF
TRBV5-1	TRBD1	TRBJ1-3	-	TGCGCCAGCAGCTTGATTGGGACAGGGGGCAAAAGTTCTGGAAACACCATATATTTT	CASSLIGTGGKSSGNTIYF
TRBV7-9	TRBD1	TRBJ1-6	few	TGTGCCAGCAGCCTCGACAGGGTGCCACCCCTCCACTTT	CASSLDRVPPLHF
TRBV4-1	-	TRBJ1-4	-	TGCGCCAGCAGCCAAGCCGACGGGGGTGAAAAACTGTTTTTT	CASSQADGGEKLFF
TRBV28	TRBD1	TRBJ1-3	-	TGTGCCAGCAGTCCCGGGACAGGGTCGATCGGAAACACCATATATTTT	CASSPGTGSIGNTIYF
TRBV10-3	-	TRBJ2-3	-	TGTGCCATCAGACTCCCGAGCACAGATACGCAGTATTTT	CAIRLPSTDTQYF
TRBV9	TRBD1	TRBJ1-6	-	TGTGCCAGCAGCGTAGAGGGGGCGGATAATTCACCCCTCCACTTT	CASSVEGADNSPLHF
TRBV30	-	TRBJ2-7	-	TGTGCCTGGAAAGGACAGTCCTACGAGCAGTACTTC	CAWKGQSYEQYF
TRBV4-1	TRBD2	TRBJ2-1	-	TGCGCCAGCAGCCAAGATCGCGGGAGTTACAATGAGCAGTTCTTC	CASSQDRGSYNEQFF
TRBV2	-	TRBJ1-2	-	TGTGCCAGCAGTGAGTGGGGGCGAGGTGGCTACACCTTC	CASSEWGRGGYTF
TRBV5-1	-	TRBJ1-5	-	TGCGCCAGCAGCGTGGTCGGGGCCCCTAATCAGCCCCAGCATTTT	CASSVVGAPNQPQHF
TRBV7-2	-	TRBJ1-3	-	TGTGCCAGCAGCCACGGGACAAATTTAGTAAACACCATATATTTT	CASSHGTNLVNTIYF
TRBV9	TRBD1	TRBJ1-3	-	TGTGCCAGCAGCGTAGACCAAGGGACAGTATTGGGGGGCACCATATATTTT	CASSVDQGTVLGGTIYF
TRBV18	-	TRBJ1-5	-	TGTGCCAGCTCCCACAAGGGCGGACTTCTATCGGCCCAGCATTTT	CASSHKGGLLSAQHF
TRBV18	-	TRBJ1-5	-	TGTGCCAGCTCCCTAGAGAATGCGGCAAAACAGCATTTT	CASSLENAAKQHF
TRBV11-2	-	TRBJ1-5	-	TGTGCCAGCAGCTTAGGGCACCAAGGCAATCAGCCCCAGCATTTT	CASSLGHQGNQPQHF
TRBV5-6	-	TRBJ2-4	-	TGTGCCGGCAGTCAGTCAGGAGCCATTCAGTACTTC	CAGSQSGAIQYF
TRBV7-6	TRBD2	TRBJ2-3	-	TGTGCCAGCAGCTTAGACCTAGCGGGGGGCCCAGGTACGCAGTATTTT	CASSLDLAGGPGTQYF
TRBV5-4	-	TRBJ1-2	-	TGTGCCAGCAGCATGCCCGGGGAGGACTATGGCTACACCTTC	CASSMPGEDYGYTF
TRBV4-1	-	TRBJ1-5	-	TGCGCCAGCAGCCAAGAAAGGGCAGGGGTAAATCAGCCCCAGCATTTT	CASSQERAGVNQPQHF
TRBV5-4	-	TRBJ1-5	-	TGTGCCAGCAGCTTAGACAGCAATCAGCCCCAGCATTTT	CASSLDSNQPQHF
TRBV5-4	-	TRBJ2-7	-	TGTGCCAGCAGCCTACTAGCAGGGGAGCAGTACTTC	CASSLLAGEQYF
TRBV7-2	-	TRBJ2-7	-	TGTGCCAGCAGCTCGCAGGTGCCCTACGAGCAGTACTTC	CASSSQVPYEQYF
TRBV7-9	TRBD1	TRBJ2-2	-	TGTGCCAGCAGCCCCATACGACAGGGGTCCGGGGAGCTGTTTTTT	CASSPIRQGSGELFF
TRBV28	-	TRBJ2-2	-	TGTGCCAGCATCTCCGGTGGGTCCAGCACCGGGGAGCTGTTTTTT	CASISGGSSTGELFF
TRBV19	-	TRBJ1-2	-	TGTGCCAGTACCAAAGACAGTGTCCCTTTGGGCTACACCTTC	CASTKDSVPLGYTF
TRBV6-1	-	TRBJ2-2	-	TGTGCCAGCGTCAGGGATCCGAACACCGGGGAGCTGTTTTTT	CASVRDPNTGELFF
TRBV2	-	TRBJ2-1	-	TGTGCCAGCAGTGTATACGGTTACAATGAGCAGTTCTTC	CASSVYGYNEQFF
TRBV9	TRBD2	TRBJ2-2	-	TGTGCCAGCAGCGTAGCTAGCGGGAACACCGGGGAGCTGTTTTTT	CASSVASGNTGELFF
TRBV11-2	TRBD2	TRBJ2-7	-	TGTGCCAGCAGCTCCCTAACAGGACTAGCGGGAGTCCTCTCAGGCGAGCAGTACTTC	CASSSLTGLAGVLSGEQYF
TRBV11-2	TRBD2	TRBJ2-1	-	TGTGCCAGCACGGTTAGCGGGGGGTCCTCCTACAATGAGCAGTTCTTC	CASTVSGGSSYNEQFF
TRBV18	-	TRBJ2-1	-	TGTGCCAGCTCCTCCGGGGTTGGCAGCTTTGGCAATGAGCAGTTCTTC	CASSSGVGSFGNEQFF
TRBV28	TRBD1	TRBJ2-7	-	TGTGCCAGCAGTATCCCCGGACAGGGATCCTACGAGCAGTACTTC	CASSIPGQGSYEQYF
TRBV7-2	TRBD1	TRBJ2-7	-	TGTGCCAGCAGCCCGGGGGGACAGGGGCGAAACTCCTACGAGCAGTACTTC	CASSPGGQGRNSYEQYF
TRBV6-6	TRBD1	TRBJ2-7	-	TGTGCCAGCAGTTATCCCCGGGACAGGGGTAGAGAGCAGTACTTC	CASSYPRDRGREQYF
TRBV7-3	-	TRBJ1-1	-	TGTGCCAGCAGCTTAAGGGGACGACAGGAAGCTTTCTTT	CASSLRGRQEAFF
TRBV9	-	TRBJ1-1	-	TGTGCCAGCAGCGTACTTTGGGACACTGAAGCTTTCTTT	CASSVLWDTEAFF